The clone carrying this TCR beta chain appeared a few times. The antigen remains unidentified. The data were taken from a study of blood T cells in healthy people across ages. The authors ran a second PCR of about 6 to 11 cycles using a sample-barcoded 5' primer and a J-beta primer mix. Unique molecular identifiers of 12 random nucleotides labeled each cDNA. TCRdb re-called the 5' RACE reads with MiXCR, one entry per CDR3 protein. The sample lists hundreds of thousands of distinct CDR3 sequences; around 50% were seen once. The extraction recovered at least 6 micrograms of total RNA per sample. Regarding the study as a whole: Reliance upon unsorted PBMCs precluded definitive naive versus antigen-experienced comparison.

The junction had 4 bases not matched to a gene; V was cut back by 7 bases and J by 5 bases. Germline CDR1 DFQATT, CDR2 SNEGSKA (reference sequence). This CDR3 comprises 13 residues. The V gene is TRBV20-1, the J gene TRBJ2-1; 11 nucleotides agree with TRBD1. Material: blood. The TCR comes from an older man in good health. CDR3 coding DNA: TGCAGTGGGGGGGACAGGGGGGACAATGAGCAGTTCTTC. This translates into CSGGDRGDNEQFF.